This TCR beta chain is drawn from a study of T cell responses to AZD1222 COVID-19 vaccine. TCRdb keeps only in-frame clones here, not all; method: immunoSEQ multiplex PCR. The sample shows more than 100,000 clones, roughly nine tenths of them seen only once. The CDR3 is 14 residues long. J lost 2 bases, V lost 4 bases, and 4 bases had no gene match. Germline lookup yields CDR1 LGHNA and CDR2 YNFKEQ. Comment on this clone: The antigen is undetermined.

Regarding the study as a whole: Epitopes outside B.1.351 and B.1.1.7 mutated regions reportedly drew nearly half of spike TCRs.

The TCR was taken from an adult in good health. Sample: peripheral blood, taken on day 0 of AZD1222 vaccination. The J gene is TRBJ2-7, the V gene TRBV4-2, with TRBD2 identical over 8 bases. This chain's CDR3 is CASSPPGLAYEQYF. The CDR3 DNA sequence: TGTGCCAGCAGCCCCCCGGGACTAGCCTACGAGCAGTACTTC.